These 5 T cell receptor beta chains originate from one sample sequenced in a study of human T cells and chemical hapten exposure. Noted time point: patch test 1, 2 weeks after DPC sensitization. Stated treatment: therapeutic diphenylcyclopropenone sensitization with weekly scalp DPC. MiXCR was run by TCRdb on the RACE reads, yielding one entry per CDR3 protein. The data hold around 120,000 distinct CDR3 sequences, with around 15% observed a single time. Sequences were derived from whole blood, sampled in connection with sensitization to the hapten diphenylcyclopropenone (DPC). Receptors originate from a young man with alopecia areata. Some clones in this sample may be carry-over from other donors' samples.

This clonotype occurred a few times. The chain combines TRBV2 with TRBJ1-1; D is undetermined. V was clipped by 5 bases and J by 1 base, with 11 bases between them. This CDR3 has 14 residues. CDR1 is SNHLY and CDR2 is FYNNEI in the germline V gene. The CDR3: CASSPYTANTEAFF. CDR3 nucleotide sequence: TGTGCCAGCAGTCCCTACACAGCGAACACTGAAGCTTTCTTT. The full variable domain, with the rest looked up from reference TRBV2 and TRBJ1-1, is EPEVTQTPSHQVTQMGQEVILRCVPISNHLYFYWYRQILGQKVEFLVSFYNNEISEKSEIFDDQFSVERPDGSNFTLKIRSTKLEDSAMYFCASSPYTANTEAFFGQGTRLTVV.

V usage is TRBV4-1 and J usage is TRBJ2-5; 8 bases are a match to TRBD2. This CDR3 spans 16 amino acids. The trim removed 0 bases at V and 7 bases at J, leaving 10 bases unmatched. Germline CDR1 is MGHRA and CDR2 is YSYEKL. This CDR3 is CASSQERGAAHGTQYF. In nucleotides, the CDR3 is TGCGCCAGCAGCCAAGAGCGGGGGGCCGCCCACGGGACCCAGTACTTC.

This chain connects TRBV18 to TRBJ2-7, with a possible D match to TRBD1 (5 bases). The germline V gene has CDR1 KGHSH and CDR2 LQKENI. This CDR3 comprises 16 residues. Trimming removed 6 bases from V and 5 bases from J, with 23 bases in between. CDR3 region: CASSRPAGSTSDEQYF. The CDR3 nucleotides are TGTGCCAGCTCCCGCCCGGCAGGGTCGACTTCGGACGAGCAGTACTTC.

This clonotype was seen at least ten times. J is TRBJ1-1 and V is TRBV4-1; D gene uncertain. Germline CDR1 and CDR2: MGHRA and YSYEKL. The CDR3 consists of 15 residues. Trimming removed 6 bases from V and 0 bases from J, with 14 bases in between. CDR3 bases: TGCGCCAGCAGTCGGACCGGCGCGTTGAACACTGAAGCTTTCTTT. Its protein is CASSRTGALNTEAFF.

V gene TRBV5-6 combines with J gene TRBJ2-4; D may match TRBD1 or TRBD2 (6 bases each). The CDR3 runs to 12 residues. V lost 4 bases, J lost 13 bases, and 15 bases lay in between. In germline, CDR1 is SGHDT, CDR2 YYEEEE. Here the CDR3 DNA reads TGTGCCAGCAGCCGGGGGCCACAGGGACAGTACTTC. Its protein product is CASSRGPQGQYF.